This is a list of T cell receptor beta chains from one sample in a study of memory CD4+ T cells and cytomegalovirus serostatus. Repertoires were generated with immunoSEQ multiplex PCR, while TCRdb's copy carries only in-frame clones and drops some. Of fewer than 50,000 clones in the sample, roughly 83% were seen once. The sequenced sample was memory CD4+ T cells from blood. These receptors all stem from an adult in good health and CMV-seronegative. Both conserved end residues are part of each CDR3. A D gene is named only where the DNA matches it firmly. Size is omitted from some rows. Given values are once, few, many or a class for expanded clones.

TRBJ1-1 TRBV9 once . TGTGCCAGCAGCGTAGCTTTGACAGGACCGAACACTGAAGCTTTCTTT CASSVALTGPNTEAFF
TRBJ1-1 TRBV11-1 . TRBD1 TGTGCCAGCAGCGAAGAGTGGACAGGCCAGAACACTGAAGCTTTCTTT CASSEEWTGQNTEAFF
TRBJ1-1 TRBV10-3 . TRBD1 TGTGCCATCAGTCCCGGGACAGGGCTTTCGAACACTGAAGCTTTCTTT CAISPGTGLSNTEAFF
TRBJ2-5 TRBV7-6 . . TGTGCCAGCAGCGAAATGACGGGGAATCAAGAGACCCAGTACTTC CASSEMTGNQETQYF
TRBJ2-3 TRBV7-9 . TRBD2 TGTGCCAGCAGCCCGTTAGCGGGAGGCCCTTATAGCACAGATACGCAGTATTTT CASSPLAGGPYSTDTQYF
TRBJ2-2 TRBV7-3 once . TGTGCCAGCAGCCCATCCGTCCAGAACACCGGGGAGCTGTTTTTT CASSPSVQNTGELFF
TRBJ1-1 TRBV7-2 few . TGTGCCAGCAGCTTATCCTCCAGCTCCACTGAAGCTTTCTTT CASSLSSSSTEAFF
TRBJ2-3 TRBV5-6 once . TGTGCCAGCAGCTTGGTGGGGGCCACAGATACGCAGTATTTT CASSLVGATDTQYF
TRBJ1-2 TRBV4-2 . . TGTGCCAGCAGCCAAGACGAAGGCGCCATACGACCCAATGGCTACACCTTC CASSQDEGAIRPNGYTF
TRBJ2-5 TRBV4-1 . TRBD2 TGCGCCAGCAGCCCCTCGGGACTAGGGAGTGAGACCCAGTACTTC CASSPSGLGSETQYF
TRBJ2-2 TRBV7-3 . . TGTGCCAGCAGCTTATTCGGCGAAGTAACCGGGGAGCTGTTTTTT CASSLFGEVTGELFF
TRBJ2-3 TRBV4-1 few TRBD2 TGCGCCAGCAGCCAAGACCAAAGCCGCGCTAGCGGGAAGCAAGATACGCAGTATTTT CASSQDQSRASGKQDTQYF
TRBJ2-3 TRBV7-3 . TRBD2 TGTGCCAGCAGCTTACCGACTAGCGGTGCAGATACGCAGTATTTT CASSLPTSGADTQYF
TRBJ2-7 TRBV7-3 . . TGTGCCAGCAGCTTAACGGGGTCAGACTCCTACGAGCAGTACTTC CASSLTGSDSYEQYF
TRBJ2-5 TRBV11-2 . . TGTGCCAGCAGCTCCCCCAGGGAAGAGACCCAGTACTTC CASSSPREETQYF
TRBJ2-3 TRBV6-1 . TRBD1 TGTGCCAGCAGTGCCAGGAGACAGGGAATTAAGTCAGATACGCAGTATTTT CASSARRQGIKSDTQYF
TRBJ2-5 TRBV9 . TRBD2 TGTGCCAGCAGCCCTACTAGCGGGATCCTGTGGGAGACCCAGTACTTC CASSPTSGILWETQYF
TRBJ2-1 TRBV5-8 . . TGTGCCAGCGAACGGGTGGGTTACAATGAGCAGTTCTTC CASERVGYNEQFF
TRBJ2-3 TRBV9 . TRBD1 TGTGCCAGCAGCCCGGGGACAGGACTTTGGGATACGCAGTATTTT CASSPGTGLWDTQYF
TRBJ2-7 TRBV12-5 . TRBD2 TGTGCTAGTGGTTTGGTAAGCGGGAGTGTTTACGAGCAGTACTTC CASGLVSGSVYEQYF
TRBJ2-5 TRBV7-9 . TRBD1 TGTGCCAGCAGCTTCTTCAGGGGGCAAGAGACCCAGTACTTC CASSFFRGQETQYF
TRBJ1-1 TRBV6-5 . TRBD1 TGTGCCAGCAGCCACGACAGGGTCTGGACTGAAGCTTTCTTT CASSHDRVWTEAFF
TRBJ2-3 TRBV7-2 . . TGTGCCAGCAGCTTAACCTTGGTGCTGGCAGATACGCAGTATTTT CASSLTLVLADTQYF
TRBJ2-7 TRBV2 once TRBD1 TGTGCCAGCTCTGGACAGGGCAGCTCCTACGAGCAGTACTTC CASSGQGSSYEQYF
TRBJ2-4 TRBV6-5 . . TGTGCCAGCATAAGTACCCTGGGAATTCAGTACTTC CASISTLGIQYF
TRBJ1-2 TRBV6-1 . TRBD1 TGTGCCAGCAGTGGTGGAGGGGGCGTATATGGCTACACCTTC CASSGGGGVYGYTF
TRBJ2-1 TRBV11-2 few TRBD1 TGTGCCAGCAGGAAACGGGACAGGGTCGTTTCCTTCAATGAGCAGTTCTTC CASRKRDRVVSFNEQFF
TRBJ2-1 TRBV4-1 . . TGCGCCAGCAGCCAAGGATTCCTCTCGAGGAAGAATGAGCAGTTCTTC CASSQGFLSRKNEQFF
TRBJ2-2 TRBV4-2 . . TGTGCCAGCAGCCGAGATGTGGACAGTAACACCGGGGAGCTGTTTTTT CASSRDVDSNTGELFF
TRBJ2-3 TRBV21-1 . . TGTGCCAGCATCAGGGAGGGGTGGGGACGCTCGCAGTATTTT CASIREGWGRSQYF
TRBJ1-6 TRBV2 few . TGTGCCAGCAGTGACGTGGAGACATCTATCCGTTTACCCCTCCACTTT CASSDVETSIRLPLHF
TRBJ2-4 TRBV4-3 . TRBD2 TGCGCCAGCAGCCCCCAGGGAGGGCAGAACATTCAGTACTTC CASSPQGGQNIQYF
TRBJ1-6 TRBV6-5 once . TGTGCCAGCAGTTACAAGGGCCATAATTCACCCCTCCACTTT CASSYKGHNSPLHF
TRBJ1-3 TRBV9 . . TGTGCCAGCAGCCGACAGAATCGAAACACCATATATTTT CASSRQNRNTIYF
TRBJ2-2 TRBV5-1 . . TGCGCCAGCAGGGCAGACACGGCGAACACCGGGGAGCTGTTTTTT CASRADTANTGELFF
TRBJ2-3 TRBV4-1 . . TGCGCCAGCAGCCAAGATTTGGCTAGCACAGATACGCAGTATTTT CASSQDLASTDTQYF
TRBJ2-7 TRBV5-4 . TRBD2 TGTGCCAGCAGCTCCAACCTAGCGGTAACCTACGAGCAGTACTTC CASSSNLAVTYEQYF
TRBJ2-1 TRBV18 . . TGTGCCAGCTCGTTGGGGGCGCGGAATGAGCAGTTCTTC CASSLGARNEQFF
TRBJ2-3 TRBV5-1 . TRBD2 TGCGCCAGCAGCTTGGGAACTAGCGGGAGCACAGATACGCAGTATTTT CASSLGTSGSTDTQYF
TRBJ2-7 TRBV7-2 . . TGTGCCAGCAGCACACAACAGGGCTACGAGCAGTACTTC CASSTQQGYEQYF
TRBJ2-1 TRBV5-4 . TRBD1 TGTGCCAGCACCTGGGACAGGGGGTCCTACAATGAGCAGTTCTTC CASTWDRGSYNEQFF
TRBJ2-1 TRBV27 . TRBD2 TGTGCCAGCAGTTCGACTAGCGGGAACTACAATGAGCAGTTCTTC CASSSTSGNYNEQFF
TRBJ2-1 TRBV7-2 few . TGTGCCAGCAGCTTAGAAGGTGGACCTGGGGAGCAGTTCTTC CASSLEGGPGEQFF
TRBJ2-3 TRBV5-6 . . TGTGCCAGCAGCTTAAGATGGGATACGCAGTATTTT CASSLRWDTQYF
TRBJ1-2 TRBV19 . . TGTGCCAGTTCTCGGACACCTAACTATGGCTACACCTTC CASSRTPNYGYTF
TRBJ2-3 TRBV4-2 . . TGTGCCAGCAGCCAAGCGGCGGGAGATACGCAGTATTTT CASSQAAGDTQYF
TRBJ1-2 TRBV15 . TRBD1 TGTGCCACCAGCAGAGATACAGGGGGCCCCTATGGCTACACCTTC CATSRDTGGPYGYTF
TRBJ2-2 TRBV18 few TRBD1 TGTGCCAGCTCACCAATAGGGGGCGACACCGGGGAGCTGTTTTTT CASSPIGGDTGELFF
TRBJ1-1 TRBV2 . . TGTGCCAGCAGTGAGTTGGGGCTGAATGAAGCTTTCTTT CASSELGLNEAFF
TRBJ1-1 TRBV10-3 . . TGTGCCGCAAGGGAAGAATACACTGAAGCTTTCTTT CAAREEYTEAFF
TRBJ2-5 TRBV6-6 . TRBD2 TGTGCCAGCAGCTCCCCGGGACTAGGGCAAGAGACCCAGTACTTC CASSSPGLGQETQYF
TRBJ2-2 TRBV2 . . TGTGCCAGCAGCCGCGGGCGGACGAACACCGGGGAGCTGTTTTTT CASSRGRTNTGELFF